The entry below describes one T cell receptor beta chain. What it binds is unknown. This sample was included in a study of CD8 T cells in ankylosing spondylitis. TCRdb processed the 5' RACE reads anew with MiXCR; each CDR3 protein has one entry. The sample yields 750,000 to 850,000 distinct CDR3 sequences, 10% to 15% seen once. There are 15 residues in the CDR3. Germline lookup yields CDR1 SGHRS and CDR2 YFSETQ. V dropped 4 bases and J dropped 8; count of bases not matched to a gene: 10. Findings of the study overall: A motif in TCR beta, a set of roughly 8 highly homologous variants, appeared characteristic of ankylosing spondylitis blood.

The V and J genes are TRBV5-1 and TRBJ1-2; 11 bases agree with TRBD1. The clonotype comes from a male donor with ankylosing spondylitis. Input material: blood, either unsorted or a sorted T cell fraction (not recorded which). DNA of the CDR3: TGCGCCAGCAGCATCGGACAGGGGGCTGTAAGGGGCTACACCTTC. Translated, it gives CASSIGQGAVRGYTF. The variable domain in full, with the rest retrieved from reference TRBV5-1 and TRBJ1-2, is KAGVTQTPRYLIKTRGQQVTLSCSPISGHRSVSWYQQTPGQGLQFLFEYFSETQRNKGNFPGRFSGRQFSNSRSEMNVSTLELGDSALYLCASSIGQGAVRGYTFGSGTRLTVV.